This TCR beta chain was sequenced during a study of Graves' ophthalmopathy and Graves' hyperthyroidism. RNA served as the template for amplifying TCR beta CDR3 regions. HTBI primers primed a first-round RT-PCR, and a second-round multiplex PCR followed. TCRdb reanalysed the multiplex PCR reads using MiXCR and keeps one entry per CDR3 protein. The repertoire consists of 400,000 to 450,000 distinct CDR3 sequences, with 20% to 25% occurring once and the leading ten covering 3%. The germline gives CDR1 MNHEY, CDR2 SMNVEV (reference sequence). J was trimmed by 4 bases and V by 7 bases; bases with no gene match: 12. The CDR3 loop spans 15 amino acids.

Sequencing used peripheral blood. The V gene is TRBV27, the J gene TRBJ1-1; 7 nucleotides match TRBD1. This TCR was recovered from a woman in her late teens or twenties with stable Graves' hyperthyroidism. CDR3 sequence reads: CASTDRVRPITEAFF. The CDR3, as DNA: TGTGCCAGCACAGACAGGGTACGGCCCATCACTGAAGCTTTCTTT.